One T cell receptor (beta chain) is described in this entry. Its antigen is unidentified. This sample was taken from a study of T-cell reconstitution after alpha-beta-depleted transplantation in children. Findings and limits, study-wide: Surviving recipient cells, namely T cells and thymic progenitors, were the source of high day-60 TCRbeta diversity in some patients. When one year had passed after transplant, most T-cell counts and diversity came from newly produced T cells. Alpha-beta T cells about two months after transplant reportedly derived from several hundred expanded graft clones.

This CDR3 spans 17 amino acids. V was clipped by 1 base and J by 5 bases; unmatched bases: 9. Germline assignment: CDR1 SGDLS and CDR2 YYNGEE. The TCRbeta library was prepared with unique molecular identifiers. TCRdb analysed the PCR reads with MiXCR anew, one entry per CDR3 protein. Of about 78,000 distinct CDR3 sequences detected, around an eighth appear once; the ten largest clones hold 25% to 30%. This chain uses TRBV9 with TRBJ2-3; 11 bases align to TRBD2. This clonotype was sampled from a male patient between 2 and 15 years old who had a stem cell transplant for acute lymphoblastic leukemia, so the T cells may come from the graft donor. Here the sequenced sample was PBMCs, mostly from graft donor cells, taken 180 days after TCRalphabeta/CD19-depleted stem cell transplant. The CDR3 loop reads CASSVLGSGGAGDTQYF. The DNA for the CDR3 is TGTGCCAGCAGCGTACTGGGTAGCGGGGGGGCGGGAGATACGCAGTATTTT.